One sample yielded the 16 T cell receptor beta chains listed below, sequenced in a study of cytotoxic CD8 clonotypes in ibrutinib-treated CLL. Using immunoSEQ multiplex PCR, the repertoire was profiled, and TCRdb retains in-frame clones only, with some absent. The sample contains over 150,000 clones, about four fifths of which appear only once. The sample consisted of PBMCs, taken after 12 months of ibrutinib treatment. These receptors were taken from a human donor with chronic lymphocytic leukemia.

The genes are TRBV10-3 and TRBJ2-7, with D perhaps TRBD2 (7 bases). Trimming shortened V by 0 bases and J by 5 bases, and 11 bases separated the two germline ends. CDR1 is ENHRY and CDR2 is SYGVKD in the germline V gene. The CDR3 is 14 amino acids. The CDR3 sequence is CAISESGGRNEQYF. The CDR3 bases are TGTGCCATCAGTGAGTCGGGGGGGCGGAACGAGCAGTACTTC.

The chain links TRBV28 to TRBJ2-7, with D perhaps matching TRBD1 (5 bases). This CDR3 is built from 14 residues. The V end was cut by 5 bases, the J end by 5 bases, with 16 bases between. Germline V CDR1 and CDR2: MDHEN, SYDVKM. In nucleotides, the CDR3 is TGTGCCAGCAGTACGGACAAGGTAGTCGACGAGCAGTACTTC. The encoded protein is CASSTDKVVDEQYF. Combining the CDR3 with reference TRBV28 and TRBJ2-7 gives the whole variable domain DVKVTQSSRYLVKRTGEKVFLECVQDMDHENMFWYRQDPGLGLRLIYFSYDVKMKEKGDIPEGYSVSREKKERFSLILESASTNQTSMYLCASSTDKVVDEQYFGPGTRLTVT.

The chain recombines TRBV6-5 with TRBJ2-7; 7 bases align to TRBD1. Germline V gene data show CDR1 as MNHEY and CDR2 as SVGAGI. This CDR3 contains 15 residues. V was clipped by 2 bases and J by 1 base; unmatched bases: 5. DNA of the CDR3: TGTGCCAGCAGTTACCTACCGGGACAGTCCTACGAGCAGTACTTC. It yields the protein CASSYLPGQSYEQYF.

J is TRBJ2-2 and V is TRBV4-2; 7 bases align to TRBD1. CDR3 length: 15 amino acids. Germline V CDR1 and CDR2: LGHNA, YNFKEQ. V gave up 3 bases and J gave up 1 base; unmatched junction bases: 2. DNA of the CDR3: TGTGCCAGCAGCCAGACAGGGAAGAACACCGGGGAGCTGTTTTTT. It encodes CASSQTGKNTGELFF.

Only one count was recorded for this clone. The chain links TRBV28 to TRBJ2-7; 10 positions match TRBD2. This CDR3 is built from 18 residues. J was trimmed by 1 base and V by 4 bases; bases with no gene match: 13. CDR1 is MDHEN, CDR2 SYDVKM, per germline. In nucleotides, the CDR3 is TGTGCCAGCAGTTCAGTTGGCCTAGCGGGAGTTTTTTCCTACGAGCAGTACTTC. This translates into CASSSVGLAGVFSYEQYF. Full variable domain (remainder filled in from reference TRBV28 and TRBJ2-7): DVKVTQSSRYLVKRTGEKVFLECVQDMDHENMFWYRQDPGLGLRLIYFSYDVKMKEKGDIPEGYSVSREKKERFSLILESASTNQTSMYLCASSSVGLAGVFSYEQYFGPGTRLTVT.

The chain couples TRBV5-1 to TRBJ2-7; 9 nucleotides agree with TRBD1. CDR3 length: 15 amino acids. Unmatched junction bases numbered 6, after V lost 4 bases and J lost 1 base. CDR1 and CDR2 (germline): SGHRS, YFSETQ. CDR3 nucleotide sequence: TGCGCCAGCAGCCTATCGGGACAGGGATCCTACGAGCAGTACTTC. Its protein is CASSLSGQGSYEQYF.

J is TRBJ2-5 and V is TRBV5-4; TRBD2 matches 11 bases. Germline values: CDR1 SGHNT, CDR2 YYREEE (reference sequence). V lost 0 bases and J lost 5; bases outside the gene matches: 6. The CDR3 contains 16 residues. This CDR3 reads CASSLGLAGGGETQYF. The CDR3 coding sequence is TGTGCCAGCAGCTTGGGGCTAGCGGGAGGAGGGGAGACCCAGTACTTC.

The chain employs TRBV6-5 and TRBJ1-1; D not resolved. Deletions cut 1 base from V and 3 bases from J, with 9 bases between. Germline V gene sequence: CDR1 MNHEY, CDR2 SVGAGI. CDR3 length: 14 amino acids. This CDR3 reads CASSYFRRHTEAFF. CDR3 DNA: TGTGCCAGCAGTTACTTTAGGCGACACACTGAAGCTTTCTTT.

In this sample, this clone turned up a few times. The chain carries TRBV6-1 and TRBJ1-2; 8 bases match TRBD1. CDR1 MNHNS and CDR2 SASEGT come from the germline V gene. V shed 4 bases and J 2 bases; nucleotides not matched to a gene: 6. The length of the CDR3 is 15 residues. The CDR3 nucleotides read TGTGCCAGCAGTGGTTCTCGGACAGGGAACTATGGCTACACCTTC. It encodes CASSGSRTGNYGYTF.

The chain recombines TRBV4-3 with TRBJ2-6; D uncertain. The ends were cut back, 4 bases at V and 4 bases at J, with 8 bases in the middle. Per the germline V gene, CDR1 is LGHNA and CDR2 is YSLEER. This CDR3 has 14 residues. CDR3 protein: CASSPGSGANVLTF. The CDR3 nucleotides are TGCGCCAGCAGCCCTGGTTCGGGGGCCAACGTCCTGACTTTC.

The rearrangement joins TRBV5-1 to TRBJ1-2; 7 positions match TRBD1. The J segment lost 2 bases and the V segment lost 8 bases, leaving 6 bases of the junction unmatched. From germline, CDR1 is SGHRS and CDR2 YFSETQ. The length of the CDR3 is 13 residues. CDR3 DNA: TGCGCCAGTAACAGGGGATGGAACTATGGCTACACCTTC. The encoded protein is CASNRGWNYGYTF.

The V gene is TRBV7-8, the J gene TRBJ2-2, with TRBD2 matching 10 bases. Germline V gene data show CDR1 as SGHVS and CDR2 as FQNEAQ. The CDR3 sequence is 15 residues long. With V trimmed by 5 bases and J by 4 bases, 4 bases remained unmatched. The CDR3 coding sequence is TGTGCCAGCAGCCCACGACTAGCGGGCACCGGGGAGCTGTTTTTT. Protein product: CASSPRLAGTGELFF.

The table lists this clone with a count of one. The chain couples TRBV7-3 to TRBJ2-2, with D possibly matching TRBD1 (6 bases). V was cut by 2 bases and J by 7 bases, with 17 bases left in between. Germline-derived CDR1 and CDR2 are SGHTA and FQGTGA. CDR3 length: 16 amino acids. CDR3 DNA sequence: TGTGCCAGCAGCTTATGGCCCACAGGGCAGGGCGGGGAGCTGTTTTTT. Translating gives CASSLWPTGQGGELFF.

The rearrangement joins TRBV19 to TRBJ1-1; D call uncertain. This CDR3 has 13 amino acids. Trimming left V 8 bases short and J 0 bases short, with 10 bases between. Germline V gene lookup returns CDR1 LNHDA and CDR2 SQIVND (reference sequence). The CDR3, as DNA: TGTGCCAGTCGTAGGGCTCTGAACACTGAAGCTTTCTTT. Protein: CASRRALNTEAFF. The full variable domain, with the rest looked up from reference TRBV19 and TRBJ1-1, is DGGITQSPKYLFRKEGQNVTLSCEQNLNHDAMYWYRQDPGQGLRLIYYSQIVNDFQKGDIAEGYSVSREKKESFPLTVTSAQKNPTAFYLCASRRALNTEAFFGQGTRLTVV.

The V and J genes are TRBV30 and TRBJ1-1, with D possibly being TRBD1 (6 bases). The CDR3 loop spans 12 amino acids. Trimming shortened V by 5 bases and J by 11 bases, and 18 bases separated the two germline ends. Germline CDR1 is GTSNPN and CDR2 is SVGIG (reference sequence). CDR3 sequence reads: CAWQGPPITAFF. The CDR3, as DNA: TGTGCCTGGCAGGGGCCGCCGATCACGGCTTTCTTT.

The chain recombines TRBV4-2 with TRBJ2-1, with D maybe TRBD2 (5 bases). The germline CDR1 and CDR2 sequences are LGHNA and YNFKEQ. The V end lost 1 base, the J end lost 0 bases, and 7 bases lay between the germline ends. There are 15 residues in the CDR3. The CDR3 protein is CASSQAGFSYNEQFF. CDR3 nucleotide sequence: TGTGCCAGCAGCCAAGCGGGATTCTCCTACAATGAGCAGTTCTTC.